What follows describes a single TCR beta chain. This entry comes from a study of chronic HIV infection and antiretroviral therapy. Germline CDR1 LGHDT, CDR2 YNNKEL (reference sequence). The CDR3 has 14 residues. Deletions cut 6 bases from V and 7 bases from J, with 18 bases between. TCRdb analysed the 5' RACE reads with MiXCR anew, one entry per CDR3 protein. The sample has approximately 47,000 distinct CDR3 sequences, over 15% seen once. The chain uses TRBV3-1 and TRBJ2-5; D is perhaps TRBD1 or TRBD2 (5 bases each). Sequencing was performed on peripheral blood. This receptor was taken from an adult who had HIV and had not received antiretroviral therapy, or was an uninfected healthy control (not recorded which). CDR3 residues: CASSRDGALVTQYF. CDR3 sequence (DNA): TGTGCCAGCAGTCGGGACGGTGCCTTGGTGACCCAGTACTTC.